This entry lists 13 T cell receptor beta chains sequenced from one sample in a study of blood T cell repertoires in COVID-19 (TCRdb year 2020). Libraries were prepared through the immunoSEQ multiplex PCR assay. TCRdb holds this immuneACCESS table with in-frame rearrangements only. Some clones are missing; in checked studies, unresolved V genes explain under half, and the rest has no known cause. For this sample there are about 400,000 clones; roughly 90% appear just once. About 2.1% of the sample is taken by the ten largest. The specimen sequenced was PBMCs or T cells enriched from blood (not recorded which). The receptors come from a woman between 35 and 50 years old with acute COVID-19.

This chain joins TRBV5-4 and TRBJ2-7; tentatively, D is TRBD1 (5 bases). The CDR3 runs to 13 residues. V lost 0 bases and J 4 bases, leaving 8 bases between the germline ends. Germline assignment: CDR1 SGHNT and CDR2 YYREEE (reference sequence). The CDR3 protein is CASSLGQSYEQYF. The CDR3, as DNA: TGTGCCAGCAGCTTGGGACAGTCTTACGAGCAGTACTTC.

CDR3 DNA sequence: TGTGCCAGCAGCTCACCAGGCTCCTACGAGCAGTACTTC. As protein: CASSSPGSYEQYF. The chain employs TRBV13 and TRBJ2-7; D is undetermined. The V gene's germline CDR1 is PRHDT and CDR2 FYEKMQ (reference sequence). V lost 4 bases and J lost 0, with 7 bases in between. The CDR3 has 13 residues.

This clone was observed a single time. This chain links TRBV9 with TRBJ2-1, with D unresolved. The CDR3 is made up of 13 amino acids. Germline CDR1 and CDR2: SGDLS and YYNGEE. Trimming shortened V by 4 bases and J by 9 bases, and 14 bases separated the two germline ends. CDR3 loop: CASSQTSSAEQFF. The CDR3, as DNA: TGTGCCAGCAGCCAGACTTCATCGGCTGAGCAGTTCTTC.

As regards this clone: The sample contains more than one DNA sequence encoding this CDR3. This chain uses TRBV9 with TRBJ1-5, with 10 bases that match TRBD1. The CDR3 runs 14 residues. The junction had 1 base not matched to a gene; V was cut back by 5 bases and J by 2 bases. Germline lookup yields CDR1 SGDLS and CDR2 YYNGEE. The CDR3 sequence is CASSGTGGNQPQHF. CDR3 DNA sequence: TGTGCCAGCAGTGGGACAGGGGGCAATCAGCCCCAGCATTTT.

This chain's CDR3 is CASSTGGSSGNTIYF. The CDR3 DNA is TGCGCCAGCAGCACTGGGGGCAGCTCTGGAAACACCATATATTTT. This chain joins TRBV5-1 and TRBJ1-3; tentatively, D is TRBD1 (6 bases). The CDR3 is made up of 15 amino acids. The germline CDR1 and CDR2 sequences are SGHRS and YFSETQ. Trimming shortened V by 4 bases and J by 0 bases, and 11 bases separated the two germline ends. Supplemented by reference TRBV5-1 and TRBJ1-3, the full variable domain reads KAGVTQTPRYLIKTRGQQVTLSCSPISGHRSVSWYQQTPGQGLQFLFEYFSETQRNKGNFPGRFSGRQFSNSRSEMNVSTLELGDSALYLCASSTGGSSGNTIYFGEGSWLTVV.

The V and J genes are TRBV29-1 and TRBJ1-1; 9 positions match TRBD1. Trimming at V came to 7 bases and at J to 3 bases, leaving 6 bases not matched to a gene. This CDR3 spans 13 amino acids. CDR1 and CDR2 (germline): SQVTM, ANQGSEA. CDR3 coding DNA: TGCAGCGCACAGGGGGCGCAGGACACTGAAGCTTTCTTT. This translates into CSAQGAQDTEAFF.

This clone was found once. This chain connects TRBV20-1 to TRBJ2-1, with TRBD2 identical over 7 bases. The CDR3 has 14 amino acids. CDR1 DFQATT and CDR2 SNEGSKA come from the germline V gene (reference sequence). V lost 3 bases to trimming and J lost 3 bases; unmatched junction nucleotides: 5. The CDR3 DNA is TGCAGTGCTAGTTCTAGCGGTAACTACAATGAGCAGTTCTTC. It encodes CSASSSGNYNEQFF.

The rearrangement links TRBV18 to TRBJ2-2, with a tentative D call TRBD1 (5 bases). Germline V lookup: CDR1 KGHSH, CDR2 LQKENI. The CDR3 consists of 17 residues. Deletions cut 2 bases from V and 1 base from J, with 14 bases between. CDR3 protein: CASSPNTRQRNTGELFF. The CDR3 DNA sequence: TGTGCCAGCTCACCAAATACGAGACAGAGGAACACCGGGGAGCTGTTTTTT.

The chain carries TRBV5-6 and TRBJ1-2; D may be TRBD1 (6 bases). The CDR3 totals 13 residues. Deletions cut 4 bases from V and 1 base from J, with 8 bases between. Germline V gene data show CDR1 as SGHDT and CDR2 as YYEEEE. The CDR3 loop is CASSAQGNYGYTF. Written as DNA, the CDR3 is TGTGCCAGCAGCGCACAGGGTAACTATGGCTACACCTTC. Full variable domain (outside the CDR3, taken from reference TRBV5-6 and TRBJ1-2): DAGVTQSPTHLIKTRGQQVTLRCSPKSGHDTVSWYQQALGQGPQFIFQYYEEEERQRGNFPDRFSGHQFPNYSSELNVNALLLGDSALYLCASSAQGNYGYTFGSGTRLTVV.

The chain uses TRBV7-8 and TRBJ1-4; D may be TRBD1 (5 bases). Germline V CDR1 and CDR2: SGHVS, FQNEAQ. Trimming removed 1 base at V and 3 bases at J, with 6 bases between. The CDR3 has 14 residues. In nucleotides, the CDR3 is TGTGCCAGCAGCTTAGGCAGGGCTAATGAAAAACTGTTTTTT. Its protein is CASSLGRANEKLFF.

V usage is TRBV27 and J usage is TRBJ2-2, with 9 bases matching TRBD2. The CDR3 contains 16 residues. The V gene end was trimmed by 5 bases and the J gene end by 2 bases; junction bases not matched to a gene: 6. Germline V CDR1 and CDR2: MNHEY, SMNVEV (reference sequence). CDR3 sequence (DNA): TGTGCCAGCAGTCCCGATAGCGGGGGAAACACCGGGGAGCTGTTTTTT. Translation: CASSPDSGGNTGELFF.

J is TRBJ2-1 and V is TRBV12-5, with a tentative D call TRBD1 (6 bases). The germline V gene has CDR1 LGHNT and CDR2 FRNRAP. Trimming left V 1 base short and J 8 bases short, with 15 bases between. The CDR3 is 15 amino acids. The CDR3 nucleotides are TGTGCTAGTGGTTTGGGGCCTCAGGGGTGGGATGAGCAGTTCTTC. Translating it yields CASGLGPQGWDEQFF. The full variable domain, completed using reference TRBV12-5 and TRBJ2-1, is DARVTQTPRHKVTEMGQEVTMRCQPILGHNTVFWYRQTMMQGLELLAYFRNRAPLDDSGMPKDRFSAEMPDATLATLKIQPSEPRDSAVYFCASGLGPQGWDEQFFGPGTRLTVL.

The chain recombines TRBV5-4 with TRBJ2-5; weak D call: TRBD2 (5 bases). Germline CDR1 is SGHNT and CDR2 is YYREEE (reference sequence). The CDR3 has 13 residues. V gave up 3 bases and J gave up 4 bases, with 10 bases separating them. This chain's CDR3 is CASSSTRVETQYF. The CDR3 bases are TGTGCCAGCAGCTCCACTAGGGTAGAGACCCAGTACTTC.